The 19 T cell receptor beta chains presented below share a single source sample, sequenced in a study of T-cell reconstitution after alpha-beta-depleted transplantation in children. Unique molecular identifiers were incorporated into the prepared TCRbeta library. TCRdb recomputed calls from the PCR reads with MiXCR, one row per CDR3 protein. The table has around 240,000 distinct CDR3 sequences, approximately 9.9% seen once. Sequencing was performed on PBMCs from the stem cell graft donor, taken from the stem cell graft. The receptors were sampled from a human donor who donated a stem cell graft to a child with SCID.

This clonotype appeared many times. The rearrangement links TRBV14 to TRBJ1-1; D remains ambiguous. This CDR3 spans 15 amino acids. The germline gives CDR1 SGHDN, CDR2 FVKESK. V lost 2 bases and J 4 bases, leaving 14 bases between the germline ends. This CDR3 is CASSQTLGLGTEAFF. CDR3 in DNA: TGTGCCAGCAGCCAAACCTTAGGGCTAGGCACTGAAGCTTTCTTT.

In its sample, this clonotype was seen many times. The rearrangement joins TRBV7-2 to TRBJ2-3; the D gene is possibly TRBD1 (5 bases). Germline V gene sequence: CDR1 SGHTA, CDR2 FQGNSA. Between the trimmed V and J ends, which lost 5 bases and 2 bases, there was a span of 17 bases. This CDR3 contains 16 residues. CDR3 in amino acids: CASSIQGHGSTDTQYF. CDR3 coding DNA: TGTGCCAGCAGCATCCAGGGCCATGGTTCCACAGATACGCAGTATTTT.

This clonotype was seen ten or more times. This chain links TRBV20-1 with TRBJ1-5; no firm D call. This CDR3 has 13 amino acids. Germline CDR1 and CDR2: DFQATT and SNEGSKA (reference sequence). Trimming cost V 6 bases and J 4 bases, with 13 bases left between them. CDR3 DNA sequence: TGCAGTGCATGGCAGGTCGGTAATCAGCCCCAGCATTTT. Its translation is CSAWQVGNQPQHF.

V is TRBV5-1 and J is TRBJ2-1; D possibly matches TRBD1 or TRBD2 (5 bases each). In germline, CDR1 is SGHRS, CDR2 YFSETQ. V was trimmed by 0 bases and J by 1 base, leaving 11 bases between them. This CDR3 contains 16 residues. CDR3 sequence reads: CASSLVGGGSYNEQFF. CDR3 DNA: TGCGCCAGCAGCTTGGTTGGTGGGGGATCCTACAATGAGCAGTTCTTC.

This clonotype was seen at least ten times. The V call is TRBV7-2, the J call TRBJ2-7, with D possibly being TRBD1 or TRBD2 (5 bases each). Germline V gives CDR1 SGHTA, CDR2 FQGNSA. V was clipped by 5 bases and J by 7 bases, with 18 bases between them. The CDR3 spans 14 residues. As DNA, the CDR3 is TGTGCCAGCAGCCGGACTGCCTACGAGGGGGAGCAGTACTTC. This sequence encodes CASSRTAYEGEQYF. Using reference TRBV7-2 and TRBJ2-7 for the parts outside the CDR3, the full variable domain is GAGVSQSPSNKVTEKGKDVELRCDPISGHTALYWYRQSLGQGLEFLIYFQGNSAPDKSGLPSDRFSAERTGGSVSTLTIQRTQQEDSAVYLCASSRTAYEGEQYFGPGTRLTVT.

This clonotype was seen a handful of times. This chain links TRBV7-2 with TRBJ2-6, with no clear D. In germline, CDR1 is SGHTA, CDR2 FQGNSA. V lost 4 bases and J 2 bases, leaving 9 bases between the germline ends. The CDR3 loop spans 15 amino acids. CDR3 region: CASSYPSPGANVLTF. The CDR3 DNA reads as TGTGCCAGCAGCTATCCCAGCCCTGGGGCCAACGTCCTGACTTTC. The full variable domain, completed using reference TRBV7-2 and TRBJ2-6, is GAGVSQSPSNKVTEKGKDVELRCDPISGHTALYWYRQSLGQGLEFLIYFQGNSAPDKSGLPSDRFSAERTGGSVSTLTIQRTQQEDSAVYLCASSYPSPGANVLTFGAGSRLTVL.

This clonotype was detected ten times or more. The V gene is TRBV2, the J gene TRBJ1-5, with no clear D. Trimming left V 3 bases short and J 0 bases short, with 9 bases between. In germline, CDR1 is SNHLY, CDR2 FYNNEI. The CDR3 has 15 amino acids. CDR3 in amino acids: CASSDETYSNQPQHF. The CDR3 DNA reads TGTGCCAGCAGTGACGAAACTTATAGCAATCAGCCCCAGCATTTT.

This clonotype was found many times. The chain is built from TRBV5-1 and TRBJ2-5, with TRBD1 as a possible D gene (5 bases). Germline V gene sequence: CDR1 SGHRS, CDR2 YFSETQ. V was trimmed by 3 bases and J by 4 bases, leaving 13 bases between them. CDR3 length equals 14 residues. CDR3 sequence (DNA): TGCGCCAGCAGCTGGGCAGGGTCGGCAGAGACCCAGTACTTC. Translation gives CASSWAGSAETQYF.

This clonotype was recorded many times. The chain combines TRBV5-1 with TRBJ2-1; 9 bases fit TRBD1. In germline, CDR1 is SGHRS, CDR2 YFSETQ. J lost 1 base, V lost 5 bases, and 19 bases had no gene match. The CDR3 loop spans 20 amino acids. The CDR3 DNA is TGCGCCAGCAGTCTCGTAGGGACAGGGATAATCGGGGGGTCCTACAATGAGCAGTTCTTC. Its translation: CASSLVGTGIIGGSYNEQFF. The whole variable domain, remainder taken from reference TRBV5-1 and TRBJ2-1, is KAGVTQTPRYLIKTRGQQVTLSCSPISGHRSVSWYQQTPGQGLQFLFEYFSETQRNKGNFPGRFSGRQFSNSRSEMNVSTLELGDSALYLCASSLVGTGIIGGSYNEQFFGPGTRLTVL.

This clonotype was picked up many times. Here the CDR3 reads CASRTGTESSYEQYF. As DNA, the CDR3 is TGTGCCAGCAGAACCGGGACAGAGAGCTCCTACGAGCAGTACTTC. V gene TRBV5-4 combines with J gene TRBJ2-7; 7 nucleotides align to TRBD1. The CDR3 contains 15 residues. The V segment lost 5 bases and the J segment 0 bases; nucleotides outside the gene matches: 8. The V gene's germline CDR1 is SGHNT and CDR2 YYREEE (reference sequence).

Ten or more counts support this clonotype. The J gene is TRBJ2-3, the V gene TRBV5-6; TRBD1 aligns across 9 bases. Germline V gene sequence: CDR1 SGHDT, CDR2 YYEEEE. The junction had 7 bases not matched to a gene; V was cut back by 3 bases and J by 5 bases. The CDR3 runs to 15 residues. CDR3 loop: CASSSDRGWGDTQYF. CDR3 sequence (DNA): TGTGCCAGCAGCTCGGACAGGGGCTGGGGAGATACGCAGTATTTT.

In this sample, this clonotype turned up a few times. The CDR3 sequence is CSAAEGPNSPLHF. In DNA form, the CDR3 reads TGCAGTGCGGCCGAGGGCCCTAATTCACCCCTCCACTTT. The genes are TRBV20-1 and TRBJ1-6; D gene unclear. V lost 6 bases and J 6 bases, leaving 12 bases between the germline ends. The CDR3 length is 13 residues. From germline, CDR1 is DFQATT and CDR2 SNEGSKA (reference sequence).

This clonotype was observed many times. The V and J genes are TRBV20-1 and TRBJ1-1; a possible D gene is TRBD1 (5 bases). Trimming took off 6 bases at V and 0 bases at J, with 20 bases between the two ends. Germline V gene lookup returns CDR1 DFQATT and CDR2 SNEGSKA (reference sequence). The CDR3 length is 16 residues. The CDR3 region is CSASAFWGLMNTEAFF. The CDR3 coding sequence is TGCAGTGCCTCAGCTTTTTGGGGCCTCATGAACACTGAAGCTTTCTTT.

Of note for this clonotype: A read error is possible here, since a much larger clone lies one base away. The rearrangement joins TRBV20-1 to TRBJ1-2, with 7 bases aligning to TRBD1. The germline gives CDR1 DFQATT, CDR2 SNEGSKA (reference sequence). CDR3 length: 12 residues. The CDR3 sequence: CSAVGGNYGCTF. Here the CDR3 DNA reads TGCAGTGCTGTAGGGGGCAACTATGGCTGCACCTTC.

The sample holds many counts of this clonotype. V is TRBV6-1 and J is TRBJ2-6, with 7 bases fitting TRBD1. This CDR3 contains 17 residues. CDR1 MNHNS and CDR2 SASEGT come from the germline V gene. Unmatched junction bases numbered 11, after V lost 7 bases and J lost 2 bases. This CDR3 reads CASTRDSKYAGANVLTF. The CDR3 nucleotides read TGTGCCAGCACCCGGGACAGTAAATATGCTGGGGCCAACGTCCTGACTTTC.

There are many counts of this clonotype. V is TRBV20-1 and J is TRBJ2-1; TRBD2 aligns across 7 bases. J gave up 1 base and V 4 bases, and 10 bases lay outside the gene matches. Germline-derived CDR1 and CDR2 are DFQATT and SNEGSKA (reference sequence). The CDR3 spans 16 residues. DNA for the CDR3: TGCAGTGCTATAAATAGACTAGCTTTATCCTACAATGAGCAGTTCTTC. It specifies CSAINRLALSYNEQFF.

Many counts were recorded for this clonotype. This chain joins TRBV7-8 and TRBJ2-3, with D possibly called TRBD1 or TRBD2 (6 bases each). This CDR3 contains 17 residues. CDR1 SGHVS and CDR2 FQNEAQ come from the germline V gene. Trimming stripped 5 bases from V and 2 bases from J, with 20 bases between. CDR3 DNA: TGTGCCAGCAGCCAAGCCTCCGGGGGCGGTTACACAGATACGCAGTATTTT. Its protein is CASSQASGGGYTDTQYF.

This sequence joins TRBV7-9 and TRBJ2-5; D is perhaps TRBD2 (6 bases). Trimming shortened V by 0 bases and J by 3 bases, and 11 bases separated the two germline ends. Germline V gene lookup returns CDR1 SEHNR and CDR2 FQNEAQ (reference sequence). The CDR3 loop spans 15 amino acids. The CDR3: CASSLALGGEETQYF. Written as DNA, the CDR3 is TGTGCCAGCAGCTTAGCGCTGGGGGGAGAAGAGACCCAGTACTTC.

The sample holds many counts of this clonotype. V and J are TRBV28 and TRBJ2-7; D is undetermined. The V gene lost 4 bases and the J gene lost 2 bases, with 9 bases spanning the gap. The CDR3 is 13 residues long. Per the germline V gene, CDR1 is MDHEN and CDR2 is SYDVKM. CDR3 amino acids: CASSWKVPYEQYF. The CDR3 DNA reads TGTGCCAGCAGTTGGAAAGTTCCCTACGAGCAGTACTTC.